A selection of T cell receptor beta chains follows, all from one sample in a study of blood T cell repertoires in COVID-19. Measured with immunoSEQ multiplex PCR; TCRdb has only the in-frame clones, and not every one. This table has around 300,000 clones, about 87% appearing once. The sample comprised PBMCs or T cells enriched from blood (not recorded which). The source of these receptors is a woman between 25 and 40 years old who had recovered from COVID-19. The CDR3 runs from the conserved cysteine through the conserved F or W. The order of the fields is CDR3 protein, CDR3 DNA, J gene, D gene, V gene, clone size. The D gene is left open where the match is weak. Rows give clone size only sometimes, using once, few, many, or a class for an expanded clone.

CASSLGLAGGEETQYF,TGTGCCAGCTCACTAGGACTAGCGGGGGGCGAAGAGACCCAGTACTTC,TRBJ2-5,TRBD2,TRBV18,NA
CASRDTLHYGYTF,TGTGCCAGCCGGGACACACTCCACTATGGCTACACCTTC,TRBJ1-2,NA,TRBV27,NA
CSVTLGGNQPQHF,TGCAGCGTTACATTGGGAGGGAATCAGCCCCAGCATTTT,TRBJ1-5,NA,TRBV29-1,NA
CASSYSSGARTEAFF,TGTGCCAGCAGTTACTCGTCAGGGGCGCGGACTGAAGCTTTCTTT,TRBJ1-1,NA,TRBV6-5,NA
CASSSPGVPTGNSPLHF,TGTGCCAGCAGCTCCCCAGGGGTTCCGACAGGCAATTCACCCCTCCACTTT,TRBJ1-6,NA,TRBV7-9,NA
CASSFGTGGDDEQFF,TGTGCCAGCAGCTTCGGGACAGGGGGGGACGATGAGCAGTTCTTC,TRBJ2-1,TRBD1,TRBV7-7,NA
CASSYDSYNEKLFF,TGTGCCAGCAGTTACGACAGCTACAATGAAAAACTGTTTTTT,TRBJ1-4,NA,TRBV6-5,NA
CASSLEGRGVYEQYF,TGCGCCAGCAGCTTGGAGGGTAGGGGCGTCTACGAGCAGTACTTC,TRBJ2-7,NA,TRBV5-1,NA
CASSSGGETQYF,TGTGCCAGCAGTTCAGGGGGGGAGACCCAGTACTTC,TRBJ2-5,NA,TRBV28,NA
CASSAKGLAGAKNIQYF,TGTGCCAGCAGCGCAAAGGGACTAGCGGGGGCCAAAAACATTCAGTACTTC,TRBJ2-4,TRBD2,TRBV7-2,NA
CASSPGGGTGELFF,TGTGCCAGCAGCCCGGGGGGCGGGACCGGGGAGCTGTTTTTT,TRBJ2-2,NA,TRBV7-8,NA
CASSDRVGGTSYNSPLHF,TGTGCCAGCAGTGACAGGGTCGGGGGTACCTCCTATAATTCACCCCTCCACTTT,TRBJ1-6,TRBD1,TRBV28,few
CASSLPGSDHYEQYF,TGTGCCAGCAGCTTGCCGGGGTCCGACCACTACGAGCAGTACTTC,TRBJ2-7,NA,TRBV5-4,NA
CASSYAGTVSYEQYF,TGTGCCAGCAGTTACGCGGGGACAGTCTCCTACGAGCAGTACTTC,TRBJ2-7,NA,TRBV6-5,NA
CSAIETGIQPQHF,TGCAGTGCTATTGAGACAGGGATTCAGCCCCAGCATTTT,TRBJ1-5,TRBD1,TRBV20-1,NA
CASSPPGLATEAFF,TGTGCCAGCAGCCCCCCAGGGTTAGCCACTGAAGCTTTCTTT,TRBJ1-1,NA,TRBV3-1/TRBV3-2,NA
CASSPTRGGHEQFF,TGTGCCAGCAGCCCCACCCGGGGGGGCCATGAGCAGTTCTTC,TRBJ2-1,TRBD2,TRBV7-2,NA
CASSPRDRSSYEQYF,TGTGCCAGCAGCCCCCGGGACAGGTCCTCCTACGAGCAGTACTTC,TRBJ2-7,TRBD1,TRBV9,once
CASSFRTVGGEKLFF,TGTGCCAGCAGCTTTCGGACAGTTGGTGGAGAAAAACTGTTTTTT,TRBJ1-4,NA,TRBV5-8,NA
CASSSGQGTSSYEQYF,TGTGCCAGCAGCTCGGGACAGGGAACAAGCTCCTACGAGCAGTACTTC,TRBJ2-7,TRBD1,TRBV7-6,NA
CASRETGANEKLFF,TGTGCCAGCAGGGAGACAGGGGCAAATGAAAAACTGTTTTTT,TRBJ1-4,TRBD1,TRBV2,NA
CASRDRVENTEAFF,TGTGCCAGCCGGGACAGGGTAGAAAACACTGAAGCTTTCTTT,TRBJ1-1,TRBD1,TRBV5-5,NA
CASSRQGQETQYF,TGTGCCAGCAGTCGACAGGGGCAAGAGACCCAGTACTTC,TRBJ2-5,TRBD1,TRBV2,NA
CASSETGNQPQHF,TGTGCCAGCAGTGAGACAGGGAATCAGCCCCAGCATTTT,TRBJ1-5,TRBD1,TRBV25-1,NA
CASSPGDRGNTIYF,TGTGCCAGCTCACCCGGGGACAGGGGAAACACCATATATTTT,TRBJ1-3,TRBD1,TRBV18,NA
CTSSQEFGTGGNYGYTF,TGCACCAGCAGCCAAGAGTTTGGTACGGGTGGGAACTATGGCTACACCTTC,TRBJ1-2,NA,TRBV1,NA
CASSVQGARSKNIQYF,TGTGCCAGCAGTGTACAGGGGGCTAGGTCCAAAAACATTCAGTACTTC,TRBJ2-4,TRBD1,TRBV5-5,once
CASSYRFFGGGQNRDTQYF,TGTGCCAGCAGTTACCGTTTCTTTGGGGGGGGCCAAAATCGAGATACGCAGTATTTT,TRBJ2-3,NA,TRBV6-2/TRBV6-3,once
CASTLVGDGYTF,TGTGCCAGCACCCTGGTAGGGGATGGCTACACCTTC,TRBJ1-2,NA,TRBV11-2,NA
CASRERGKNTEAFF,TGTGCCAGCAGGGAACGGGGGAAGAACACTGAAGCTTTCTTT,TRBJ1-1,NA,TRBV2,once
CASSLRGGGIYGYTF,TGTGCCAGCAGTTTAAGGGGCGGGGGAATCTATGGCTACACCTTC,TRBJ1-2,NA,TRBV28,few
CASSPRQGWLGQYF,TGTGCCAGCAGCCCACGACAGGGTTGGCTCGGGCAGTACTTC,TRBJ2-7,TRBD1,TRBV11-1,NA
CASSQDLRLGRNTGELFF,TGCGCCAGCAGCCAAGATCTTAGGTTAGGGAGGAACACCGGGGAGCTGTTTTTT,TRBJ2-2,NA,TRBV4-1,few
CAIRSTGLNTEAFF,TGTGCCATCAGATCCACAGGGCTGAACACTGAAGCTTTCTTT,TRBJ1-1,NA,TRBV10-3,NA
CAWKGLAETQYF,TGTGCCTGGAAGGGACTAGCCGAGACCCAGTACTTC,TRBJ2-5,TRBD2,TRBV30,NA